This T cell receptor beta chain appears in the sequencing data of a study of T cell responses to AZD1222 COVID-19 vaccine. Produced via immunoSEQ multiplex PCR; TCRdb's table is partial and in-frame only. The sample consists of about 66,000 clones, 79% of them appearing once. Study-level points and caveats: Baseline seropositives among AZD1222 recipients totaled only five to seven. Donors in the cohort were predominantly white British and more often female, and clonal diversity was possibly underestimated. Spike was spanned by vaccine-associated CD4 TCRs, which were dominant at 160-218 and 743-854.

This clone was recorded a few times. Its antigen is not identified. Between the trimmed V and J ends, which lost 4 bases and 3 bases, there was a span of 19 bases. Looked up from germline, CDR1 is MGHDK and CDR2 is SYGVNS. The CDR3 length is 16 residues. The chain couples TRBV25-1 to TRBJ2-7, with D possibly being TRBD2 (6 bases). This sample comprised peripheral blood, obtained on day 0 of MenACWY control vaccination. The clonotype was recovered from an adult in good health. CDR3 in amino acids: CASSAPRLDGYYEQYF. The CDR3 bases are TGTGCCAGCAGTGCGCCCAGACTAGACGGATACTACGAGCAGTACTTC.